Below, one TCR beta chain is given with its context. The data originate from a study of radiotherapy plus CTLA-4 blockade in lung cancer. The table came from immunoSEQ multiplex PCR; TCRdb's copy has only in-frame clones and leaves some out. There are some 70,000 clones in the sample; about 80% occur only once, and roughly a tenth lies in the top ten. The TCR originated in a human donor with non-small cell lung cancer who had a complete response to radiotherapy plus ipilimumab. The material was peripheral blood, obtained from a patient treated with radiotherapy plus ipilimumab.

The CDR3 is CASSGTVNEKLFF. CDR3 sequence (DNA): TGCGCCAGCTCCGGGACAGTCAATGAAAAACTGTTTTTT. This sequence joins TRBV5-1 and TRBJ1-4, with 7 bases lining up with TRBD1. Germline V CDR1 and CDR2: SGHRS, YFSETQ. V was pared by 7 bases and J by 5 bases, with 5 bases of the junction left unmatched. This CDR3 region has 13 residues. The full variable domain, its missing parts supplied by reference TRBV5-1 and TRBJ1-4, is KAGVTQTPRYLIKTRGQQVTLSCSPISGHRSVSWYQQTPGQGLQFLFEYFSETQRNKGNFPGRFSGRQFSNSRSEMNVSTLELGDSALYLCASSGTVNEKLFFGSGTQLSVL.